This T cell receptor beta chain was identified during a study of OX40 agonist ivuxolimab in advanced cancers. Study information: Antecedent anti-PD-1, anti-PD-L1 or anti-CTLA-4 therapy was permissible, with about 40% having received some. Partial response was recorded in three patients: one hepatocellular carcinoma and two cutaneous melanoma cases. Study-level results: Expanded clones tended on average to be more numerous among CD8+ T cells than CD4+.

In regard to this clone: The antigen is undetermined.

Trimming shortened V by 1 base and J by 1 base, and 9 bases separated the two germline ends. Germline values: CDR1 LNHDA, CDR2 SQIVND (reference sequence). The CDR3 covers 15 residues. Assay: immunoSEQ multiplex PCR; the TCRdb copy retains only in-frame clones and omits some. Of roughly 80,000 clones in the sample, about nine tenths were seen once. The chain recombines TRBV19 with TRBJ2-3; the D is unclear. This sample comprised CD4+ or CD8+ T cells sorted from blood, obtained in a trial of the OX40 agonist ivuxolimab. The receptor comes from an adult with an advanced solid tumor such as melanoma, head and neck, liver or kidney cancer. The CDR3 nucleotides are TGTGCCAGTAGTATAGTTGCCGCCCGCACAGATACGCAGTATTTT. Translating gives CASSIVAARTDTQYF.